The rows below give T cell receptor beta chains drawn from one sample of a study of beta chain features in type 1 diabetes. Clones were read by immunoSEQ multiplex PCR, and TCRdb kept only the in-frame ones, dropping some. This table has hundreds of thousands of clones, roughly an eighth appearing once. The sample comprised naive CD4+ T cells from blood. The receptors stem from a man between 18 and 29 years old with type 1 diabetes. Each CDR3 is given without its conserved first and last residue. The D gene is left open where the match is weak.

CDR3aa: ASSESGGSYNEQF
j_gene: TRBJ2-1
v_gene: TRBV25-1
d_gene: .

CDR3aa: ASSLDTGEKAF
j_gene: TRBJ1-1
v_gene: TRBV7-9
d_gene: TRBD1

CDR3aa: ASSSRTGNSPLH
j_gene: TRBJ1-6
v_gene: TRBV5-1
d_gene: .

CDR3aa: ASSQAHSWTGAIDTQY
j_gene: TRBJ2-3
v_gene: TRBV4-1
d_gene: TRBD1

CDR3aa: ASSQGSPDTQY
j_gene: TRBJ2-3
v_gene: TRBV4-2
d_gene: .

CDR3aa: SALDRGSGY
j_gene: TRBJ1-2
v_gene: TRBV20-1
d_gene: .

CDR3aa: ASSLGGDNQPQH
j_gene: TRBJ1-5
v_gene: TRBV7-9
d_gene: .

CDR3aa: SARGGTSMY
j_gene: TRBJ2-7
v_gene: TRBV20-1
d_gene: .

CDR3aa: ASSLARQGGAYEQY
j_gene: TRBJ2-7
v_gene: TRBV11-2
d_gene: .

CDR3aa: ASSPGLAGGQGRTQY
j_gene: TRBJ2-5
v_gene: TRBV4-2
d_gene: TRBD2

CDR3aa: ASSGGEGSYEQY
j_gene: TRBJ2-7
v_gene: TRBV2
d_gene: TRBD2

CDR3aa: SAGTAYEQY
j_gene: TRBJ2-7
v_gene: TRBV20-1
d_gene: .